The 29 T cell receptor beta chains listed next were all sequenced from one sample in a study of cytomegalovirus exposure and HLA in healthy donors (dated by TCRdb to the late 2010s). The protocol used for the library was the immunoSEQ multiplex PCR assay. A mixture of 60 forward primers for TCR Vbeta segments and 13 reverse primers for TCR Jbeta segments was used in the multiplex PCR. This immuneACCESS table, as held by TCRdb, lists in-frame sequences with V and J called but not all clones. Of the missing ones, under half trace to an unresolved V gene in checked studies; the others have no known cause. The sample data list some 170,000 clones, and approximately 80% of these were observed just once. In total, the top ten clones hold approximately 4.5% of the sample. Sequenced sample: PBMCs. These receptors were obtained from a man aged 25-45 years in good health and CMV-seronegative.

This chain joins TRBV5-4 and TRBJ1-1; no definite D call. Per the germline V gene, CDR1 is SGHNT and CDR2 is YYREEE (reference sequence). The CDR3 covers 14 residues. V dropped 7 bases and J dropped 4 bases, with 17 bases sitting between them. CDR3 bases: TGTGCCAGCTGGAGTTCGGGTCTGGGCACTGAAGCTTTCTTT. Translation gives CASWSSGLGTEAFF.

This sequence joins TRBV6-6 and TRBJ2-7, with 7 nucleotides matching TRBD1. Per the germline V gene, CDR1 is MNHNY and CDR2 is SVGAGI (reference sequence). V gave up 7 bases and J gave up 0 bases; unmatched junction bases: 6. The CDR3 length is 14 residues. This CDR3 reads CASTMGQNSYEQYF. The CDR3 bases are TGTGCCAGCACCATGGGACAGAACTCCTACGAGCAGTACTTC.

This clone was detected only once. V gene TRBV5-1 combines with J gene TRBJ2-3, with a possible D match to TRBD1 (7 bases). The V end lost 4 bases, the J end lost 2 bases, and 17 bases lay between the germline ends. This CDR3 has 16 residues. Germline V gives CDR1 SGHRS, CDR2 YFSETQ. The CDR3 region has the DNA TGCGCCAGCAGCCTGCGGGACAGCCCTCTCACAGATACGCAGTATTTT. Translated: CASSLRDSPLTDTQYF.

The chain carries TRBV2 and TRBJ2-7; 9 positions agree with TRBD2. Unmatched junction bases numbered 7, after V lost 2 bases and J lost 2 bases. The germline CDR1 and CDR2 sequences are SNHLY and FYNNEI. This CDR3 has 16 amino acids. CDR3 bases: TGTGCCAGCAGTGAATTCGCGGGAGGGAGTCCCTACGAGCAGTACTTC. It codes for CASSEFAGGSPYEQYF. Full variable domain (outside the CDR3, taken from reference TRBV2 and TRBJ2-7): EPEVTQTPSHQVTQMGQEVILRCVPISNHLYFYWYRQILGQKVEFLVSFYNNEISEKSEIFDDQFSVERPDGSNFTLKIRSTKLEDSAMYFCASSEFAGGSPYEQYFGPGTRLTVT.

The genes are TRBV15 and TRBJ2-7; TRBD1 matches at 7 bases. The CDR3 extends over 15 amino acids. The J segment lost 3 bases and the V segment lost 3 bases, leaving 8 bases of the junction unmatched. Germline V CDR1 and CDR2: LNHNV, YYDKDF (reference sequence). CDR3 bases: TGTGCCACCAGCAGGTCGACAGGGTTGGGCTACGAGCAGTACTTC. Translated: CATSRSTGLGYEQYF.

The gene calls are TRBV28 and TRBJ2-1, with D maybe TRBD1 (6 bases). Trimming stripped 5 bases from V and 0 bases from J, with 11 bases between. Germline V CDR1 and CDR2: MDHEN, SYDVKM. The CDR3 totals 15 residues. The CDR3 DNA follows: TGTGCCAGCAGTATTGACAGGAGCTCCTACAATGAGCAGTTCTTC. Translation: CASSIDRSSYNEQFF. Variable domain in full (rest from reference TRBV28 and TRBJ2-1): DVKVTQSSRYLVKRTGEKVFLECVQDMDHENMFWYRQDPGLGLRLIYFSYDVKMKEKGDIPEGYSVSREKKERFSLILESASTNQTSMYLCASSIDRSSYNEQFFGPGTRLTVL.

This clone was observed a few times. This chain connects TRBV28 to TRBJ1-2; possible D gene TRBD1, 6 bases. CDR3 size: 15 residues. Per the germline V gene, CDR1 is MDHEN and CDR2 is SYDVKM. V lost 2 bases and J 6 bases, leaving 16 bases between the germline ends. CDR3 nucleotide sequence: TGTGCCAGCAGTTTACCCAACAGGGTTCGCAATGGCTACACCTTC. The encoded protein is CASSLPNRVRNGYTF.

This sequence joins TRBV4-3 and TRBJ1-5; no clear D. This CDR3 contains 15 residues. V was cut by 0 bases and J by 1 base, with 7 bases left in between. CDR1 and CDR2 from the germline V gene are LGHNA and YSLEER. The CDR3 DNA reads TGCGCCAGCAGCCAAGAGCGAGGGAGCAATCAGCCCCAGCATTTT. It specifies CASSQERGSNQPQHF.

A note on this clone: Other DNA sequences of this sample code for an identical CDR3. The CDR3 DNA sequence: TGCGCCAGCAGCGAAAACACAATAACAGGGGGCAAAAACATTCAGTACTTC. This sequence encodes CASSENTITGGKNIQYF. The rearrangement links TRBV5-1 to TRBJ2-4, with 8 bases that match TRBD1. The CDR3 is 17 amino acids. V lost 4 bases and J lost 3; bases outside the gene matches: 12. The V gene's germline CDR1 is SGHRS and CDR2 YFSETQ.

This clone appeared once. The CDR3, as DNA: TGTGCCAGTAGTATTGAGGGGACAGGGGGCGAAAAACTGTTTTTT. Translated, it gives CASSIEGTGGEKLFF. This chain links TRBV19 with TRBJ1-4; 12 bases agree with TRBD1. V shed 3 bases and J 8 bases; nucleotides not matched to a gene: 4. Germline V gene sequence: CDR1 LNHDA, CDR2 SQIVND (reference sequence). This CDR3 contains 15 residues.

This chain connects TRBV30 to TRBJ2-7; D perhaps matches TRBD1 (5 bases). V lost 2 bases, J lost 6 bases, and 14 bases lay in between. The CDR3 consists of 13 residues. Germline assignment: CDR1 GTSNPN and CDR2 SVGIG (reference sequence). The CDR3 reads CAWSSRVGCEQYF. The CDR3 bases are TGTGCCTGGAGTAGCAGGGTCGGGTGCGAGCAGTACTTC. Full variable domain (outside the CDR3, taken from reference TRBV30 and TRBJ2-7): SQTIHQWPATLVQPVGSPLSLECTVEGTSNPNLYWYRQAAGRGLQLLFYSVGIGQISSEVPQNLSASRPQDRQFILSSKKLLLSDSGFYLCAWSSRVGCEQYFGPGTRLTVT.

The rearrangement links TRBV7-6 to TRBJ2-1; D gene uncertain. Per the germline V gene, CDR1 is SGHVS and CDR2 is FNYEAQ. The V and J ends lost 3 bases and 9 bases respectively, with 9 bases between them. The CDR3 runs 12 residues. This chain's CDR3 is CASSLGFGEQFF. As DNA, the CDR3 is TGTGCCAGCAGCTTGGGCTTTGGTGAGCAGTTCTTC.

As DNA, the CDR3 is TGTGCCAGCAGCGTTTGGGGGGGCAAAGGCGACAATGAGCAGTTCTTC. Translated, it gives CASSVWGGKGDNEQFF. The chain couples TRBV13 to TRBJ2-1, with D perhaps matching TRBD2 (7 bases). The germline V and J ends were trimmed by 5 bases and 5 bases, with 19 bases remaining between them. The germline gives CDR1 PRHDT, CDR2 FYEKMQ (reference sequence). The CDR3 is made up of 16 amino acids.

The CDR3 here is CASSPSGSTNEKLFF. CDR3 DNA: TGTGCCAGCAGTCCCAGCGGATCAACTAATGAAAAACTGTTTTTT. J is TRBJ1-4 and V is TRBV6-1; D is undetermined. The CDR3 spans 15 residues. Trimming left V 5 bases short and J 0 bases short, with 10 bases between. Germline values: CDR1 MNHNS, CDR2 SASEGT.

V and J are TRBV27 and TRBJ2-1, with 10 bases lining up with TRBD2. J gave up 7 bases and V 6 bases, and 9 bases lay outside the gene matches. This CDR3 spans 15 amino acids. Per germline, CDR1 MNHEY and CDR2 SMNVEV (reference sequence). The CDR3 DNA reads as TGTGCCAGCAGCTCTTCTAGCGGGGGATGGAATGAGCAGTTCTTC. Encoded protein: CASSSSSGGWNEQFF.

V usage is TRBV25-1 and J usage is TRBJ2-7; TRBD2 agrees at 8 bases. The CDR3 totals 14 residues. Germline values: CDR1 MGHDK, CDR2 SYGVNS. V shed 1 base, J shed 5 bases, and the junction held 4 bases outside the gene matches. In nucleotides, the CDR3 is TGTGCCAGCAGTGAATTGCGAGCGGGAGACGAGCAGTACTTC. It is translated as CASSELRAGDEQYF.

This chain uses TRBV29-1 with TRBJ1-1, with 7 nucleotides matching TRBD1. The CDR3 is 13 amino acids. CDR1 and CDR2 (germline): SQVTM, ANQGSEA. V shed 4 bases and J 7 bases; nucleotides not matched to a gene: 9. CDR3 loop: CSVVLPQGVEAFF. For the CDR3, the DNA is TGCAGCGTTGTCCTCCCCCAGGGGGTTGAAGCTTTCTTT. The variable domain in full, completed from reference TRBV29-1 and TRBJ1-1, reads SAVISQKPSRDICQRGTSLTIQCQVDSQVTMMFWYRQQPGQSLTLIATANQGSEATYESGFVIDKFPISRPNLTFSTLTVSNMSPEDSSIYLCSVVLPQGVEAFFGQGTRLTVV.

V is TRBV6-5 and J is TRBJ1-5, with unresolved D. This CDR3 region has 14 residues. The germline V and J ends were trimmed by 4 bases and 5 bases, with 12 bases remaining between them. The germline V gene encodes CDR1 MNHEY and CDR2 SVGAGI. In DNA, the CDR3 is TGTGCCAGCAGTTTGGTCTTTACGGATCAGCCCCAGCATTTT. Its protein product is CASSLVFTDQPQHF.

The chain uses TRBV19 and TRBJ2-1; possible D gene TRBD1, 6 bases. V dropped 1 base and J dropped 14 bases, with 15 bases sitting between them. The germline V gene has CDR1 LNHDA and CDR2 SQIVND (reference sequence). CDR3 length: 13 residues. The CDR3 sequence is CASSIVGDRDKFF. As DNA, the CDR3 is TGTGCCAGTAGTATAGTAGGAGACCGGGACAAGTTCTTC.

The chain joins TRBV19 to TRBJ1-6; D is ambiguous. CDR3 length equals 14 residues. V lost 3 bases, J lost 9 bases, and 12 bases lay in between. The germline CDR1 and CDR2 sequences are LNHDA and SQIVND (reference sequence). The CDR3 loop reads CASSIPGTSSPLHF. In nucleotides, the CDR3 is TGTGCCAGTAGTATTCCCGGTACGAGTTCACCCCTCCACTTT.

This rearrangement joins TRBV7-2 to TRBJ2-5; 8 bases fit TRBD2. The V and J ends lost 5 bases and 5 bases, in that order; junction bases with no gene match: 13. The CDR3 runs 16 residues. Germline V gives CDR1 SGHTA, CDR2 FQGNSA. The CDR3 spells CASSARGGRSGETQYF. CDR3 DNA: TGTGCCAGCAGCGCACGGGGGGGCAGAAGTGGGGAGACCCAGTACTTC.

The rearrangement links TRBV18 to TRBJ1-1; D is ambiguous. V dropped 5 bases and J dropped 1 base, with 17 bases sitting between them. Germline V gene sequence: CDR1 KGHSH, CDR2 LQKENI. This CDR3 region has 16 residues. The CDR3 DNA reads TGTGCCAGCTCATCTTTTATCGCGGAAGGGAACACTGAAGCTTTCTTT. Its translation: CASSSFIAEGNTEAFF.

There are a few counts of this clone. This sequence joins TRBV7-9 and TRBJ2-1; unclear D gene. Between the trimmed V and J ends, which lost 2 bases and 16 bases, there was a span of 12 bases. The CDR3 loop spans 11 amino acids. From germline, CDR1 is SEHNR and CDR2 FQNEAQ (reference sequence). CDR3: CASSLQPTEFF. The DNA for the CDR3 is TGTGCCAGCAGCTTACAACCGACTGAATTCTTC. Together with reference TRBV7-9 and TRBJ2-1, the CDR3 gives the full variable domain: DTGVSQNPRHKITKRGQNVTFRCDPISEHNRLYWYRQTLGQGPEFLTYFQNEAQLEKSRLLSDRFSAERPKGSFSTLEIQRTEQGDSAMYLCASSLQPTEFFGPGTRLTVL.

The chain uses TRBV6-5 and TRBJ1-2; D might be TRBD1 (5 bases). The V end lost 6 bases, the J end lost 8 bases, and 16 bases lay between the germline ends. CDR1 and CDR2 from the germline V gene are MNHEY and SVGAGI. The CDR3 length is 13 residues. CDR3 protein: CASSPGGIYGYTF. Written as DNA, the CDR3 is TGTGCCAGCAGCCCGGGGGGTATCTACGGCTACACCTTC.

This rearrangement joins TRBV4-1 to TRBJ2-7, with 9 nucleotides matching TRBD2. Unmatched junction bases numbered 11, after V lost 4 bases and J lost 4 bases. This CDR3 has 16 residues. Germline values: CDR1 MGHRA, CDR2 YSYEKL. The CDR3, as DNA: TGCGCCAGCAGCCGATTGGGACTAGCCGAAAGTTACGAGCAGTACTTC. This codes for CASSRLGLAESYEQYF.

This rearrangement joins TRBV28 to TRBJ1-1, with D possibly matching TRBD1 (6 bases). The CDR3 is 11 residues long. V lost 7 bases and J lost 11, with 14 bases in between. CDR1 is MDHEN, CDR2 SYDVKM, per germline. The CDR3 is CASTGGREAFF. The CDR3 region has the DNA TGTGCCAGCACGGGGGGGCGGGAGGCTTTCTTT.

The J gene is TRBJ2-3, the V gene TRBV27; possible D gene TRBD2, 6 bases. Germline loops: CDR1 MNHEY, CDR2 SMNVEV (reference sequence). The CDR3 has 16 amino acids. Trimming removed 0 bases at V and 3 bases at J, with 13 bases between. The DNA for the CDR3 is TGTGCCAGCAGTTTATCCGCGGGATGGAGTACAGATACGCAGTATTTT. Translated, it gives CASSLSAGWSTDTQYF.

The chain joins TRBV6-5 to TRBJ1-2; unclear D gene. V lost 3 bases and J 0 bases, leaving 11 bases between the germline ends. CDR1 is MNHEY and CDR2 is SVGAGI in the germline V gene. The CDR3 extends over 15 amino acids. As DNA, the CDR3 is TGTGCCAGCAGTTATCAAGGGAGATCTAACTATGGCTACACCTTC. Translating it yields CASSYQGRSNYGYTF.

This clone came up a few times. The CDR3 bases are TGTGCCAGCAGTCGACTAGCGCAGACCGGGGAGCTGTTTTTT. This encodes CASSRLAQTGELFF. The chain employs TRBV6-5 and TRBJ2-2; 8 bases agree with TRBD2. Per the germline V gene, CDR1 is MNHEY and CDR2 is SVGAGI. The CDR3 is made up of 14 amino acids. The V gene end was trimmed by 5 bases and the J gene end by 5 bases; junction bases not matched to a gene: 4.